This T cell receptor beta chain was sequenced during a study of OX40 agonist ivuxolimab in advanced cancers. About the research overall: The mean age was 60 years, ranging from roughly 23 to 79, with about four fifths of participants male. Three patients had partial responses: one hepatocellular carcinoma, two cutaneous melanoma. Study results and limitations: The mean number of expanded clones was higher in CD8+ T cells than in CD4+.

Clones were sequenced by immunoSEQ multiplex PCR, and TCRdb holds only the in-frame ones, with some missing. The sample gives 35,000 to 55,000 clones, roughly 80% of which show up once; less than 11% is in the top ten. The CDR3 covers 14 residues. CDR1 and CDR2 (germline): SGHTA, FQGNSA. V was shortened by 0 bases and J by 5 bases, with 11 bases between the two germline ends. Regarding this clone: Its antigen is not identified.

The chain recombines TRBV7-2 with TRBJ2-7; D might be TRBD2 (6 bases). The sequences come from CD4+ or CD8+ T cells sorted from blood, collected in a trial of the OX40 agonist ivuxolimab. This receptor was obtained from an adult with an advanced solid tumor such as melanoma, head and neck, liver or kidney cancer. Written as DNA, the CDR3 is TGTGCCAGCAGCTTAGCGGGAGGCCTGGACGAGCAGTACTTC. Translated, it gives CASSLAGGLDEQYF. Full variable domain (remainder filled in from reference TRBV7-2 and TRBJ2-7): GAGVSQSPSNKVTEKGKDVELRCDPISGHTALYWYRQSLGQGLEFLIYFQGNSAPDKSGLPSDRFSAERTGGSVSTLTIQRTQQEDSAVYLCASSLAGGLDEQYFGPGTRLTVT.